This TCR beta chain originates from a study of CXCR3-negative and CXCR3-positive naive CD8 T cells. Broader study findings: Upon cryopreservation, CXCR3 expression partially decreased, and most assays used fresh PBMCs.

With regard to this clonotype: The antigen remains undetermined.

The V gene's germline CDR1 is SQVTM and CDR2 ANQGSEA. This CDR3 comprises 13 residues. It was by 5' RACE with UMI labels that the TRB cDNA libraries were prepared. TCRdb re-called the 5' RACE reads, yielding one record per CDR3 amino acid sequence without DNA. This repertoire includes 150,000 or so distinct CDR3 sequences. The clonotype originates from a human donor in good health. Some clones in this sample may be carry-over from other donors' samples. The sample comprised naive CXCR3- CD8+ T cells from blood. Subset in this sample: CD45RO-CCR7+CD27+CD95- naive CD8+ T cells lacking CXCR3 (TNR3-). This sequence joins TRBV29-1 and TRBJ2-1; TCRdb's D gene call, TRBD1, goes unchecked for lack of DNA. This CDR3 is CSGLGRESNEQFF.